This is a list of T cell receptor beta chains from one sample in a study of CD8 T cells in ankylosing spondylitis. TCRdb processed the 5' RACE reads anew with MiXCR; each CDR3 protein has one entry. The data contain 210,000 or so distinct CDR3 sequences, 20% to 30% of them seen just once; the ten biggest clones take up under 7%. Sequenced sample: blood, either unsorted or a sorted T cell fraction (not recorded which). The receptors were sampled from a male donor with ankylosing spondylitis or in good health (not recorded which). CDR3s include the opening cysteine and the closing phenylalanine or tryptophan.

j_call | v_call | cdr3_aa
TRBJ2-3 | TRBV19 | CASSKEQGLEDTQYF
TRBJ2-7 | TRBV20-1 | CSARPQDKPYEQYF
TRBJ2-7 | TRBV4-2 | CASSQDAPISGSSYEQYF
TRBJ2-2 | TRBV29-1 | CSVVWGGITGELFF
TRBJ2-7 | TRBV4-3 | CASSQDLSDYEQYF
TRBJ2-2 | TRBV20-1 | CSARKRQGADGELFF
TRBJ2-7 | TRBV10-3 | CAISQAGLTYEQYF
TRBJ2-1 | TRBV10-3 | CAISVAGLEEQFF
TRBJ2-7 | TRBV6-5 | CASSYYGLAGGEQYF
TRBJ2-2 | TRBV7-2 | CASSLRTGGGTGELFF
TRBJ2-5 | TRBV7-2 | CASSFRAGAGQETQYF
TRBJ2-7 | TRBV20-1 | CSARAGGLGQYF
TRBJ1-2 | TRBV7-9 | CASSYRTGHGYTF
TRBJ1-1 | TRBV20-1 | CSAQGWGTMNTEAFF
TRBJ2-3 | TRBV28 | CASSPGGVGSTDTQYF
TRBJ2-3 | TRBV20-1 | CSARSFGGTDTQYF
TRBJ1-2 | TRBV10-3 | CAISETGGYTF
TRBJ2-1 | TRBV9 | CASSVGLAGNYNEQFF
TRBJ2-3 | TRBV20-1 | CSATDRDRTDTQYF
TRBJ2-1 | TRBV6-2/TRBV6-3 | CASRGLPGNEQFF
TRBJ2-1 | TRBV10-3 | CAISEGIRNEQFF
TRBJ1-4 | TRBV5-1 | CASSFEGEEKLFF
TRBJ2-7 | TRBV11-2 | CASSTRLASYEQYF
TRBJ2-3 | TRBV20-1 | CSASGVLAGQGGTDTQYF
TRBJ2-3 | TRBV11-2 | CASSSPTTMAGDTQYF
TRBJ2-2 | TRBV10-3 | CASRDGTGELFF
TRBJ1-4 | TRBV6-1 | CASSGGSSKKLFF
TRBJ1-1 | TRBV7-8 | CASSLGRGPGAEAFF
TRBJ2-2 | TRBV6-1 | CASRGDRGTGELFF